What follows are 18 T cell receptor beta chains derived from one specimen sequenced in a study of blood T cells in healthy people across ages. Using a J-beta primer mix together with a sample-barcoded 5' primer, a second PCR was run for roughly 6 to 12 cycles. TCRdb independently ran MiXCR on the 5' RACE reads; one entry per CDR3 protein. Of 600,000 to 900,000 distinct CDR3 sequences listed, 20% to 30% are singletons. In addition, the sample was reused for a study of T cells of mothers and their children.

The sample consisted of blood. The receptors were sampled from a boy aged 5-17 years in good health.

The CDR3 nucleotides are TGTGCCACCAGCAGAGACCAGGGTGGTGGAAACACCATATATTTT. Its translation is CATSRDQGGGNTIYF. The gene calls are TRBV15 and TRBJ1-3; TRBD1 might be the D (5 bases). V was pared by 0 bases and J by 3 bases, with 9 bases between. There are 15 residues in the CDR3. Per germline, CDR1 LNHNV and CDR2 YYDKDF (reference sequence).

There are a few counts of this clonotype. The chain recombines TRBV30 with TRBJ2-5; perhaps TRBD2 as D (5 bases). The CDR3 is 11 amino acids. Trimming pared 5 bases from V and 5 bases from J, leaving 9 bases between. Germline CDR1 and CDR2: GTSNPN and SVGIG (reference sequence). The CDR3 is CAWATGETQYF. For the CDR3, the DNA is TGTGCCTGGGCCACGGGGGAGACCCAGTACTTC.

This chain joins TRBV12-3 or TRBV12-4 and TRBJ2-1; 16 bases map to TRBD2. Unmatched junction bases numbered 3, after V lost 6 bases and J lost 1 base. The CDR3 totals 17 residues. The CDR3 here is CASRGLAGGISYNEQFF. In nucleotides, the CDR3 is TGTGCCAGCAGGGGACTAGCGGGGGGGATATCCTACAATGAGCAGTTCTTC.

The gene calls are TRBV7-2 and TRBJ2-5; TRBD2 aligns across 11 bases. Trimming removed 3 bases from V and 5 bases from J; junction bases left unmatched: 14. This CDR3 has 18 residues. CDR1 and CDR2 (germline): SGHTA, FQGNSA. The CDR3: CASSFRLAGPVQWETQYF. In DNA, the CDR3 is TGTGCCAGCAGCTTTAGACTAGCGGGGCCTGTACAGTGGGAGACCCAGTACTTC.

This clonotype was seen a few times. The rearrangement joins TRBV7-6 to TRBJ2-2; D possibly corresponds to TRBD1 (6 bases). Germline loops: CDR1 SGHVS, CDR2 FNYEAQ. The V gene lost 2 bases and the J gene lost 6 bases, with 16 bases spanning the gap. The CDR3 extends over 16 amino acids. CDR3 DNA: TGTGCCAGCAGCTTAAGTTTAGCACAGGGCTCCGGGGAGCTGTTTTTT. This codes for CASSLSLAQGSGELFF.

The chain joins TRBV7-9 to TRBJ2-6, with TRBD1 matching 7 bases. Germline CDR1 SEHNR, CDR2 FQNEAQ (reference sequence). There are 16 residues in the CDR3. J lost 2 bases, V lost 5 bases, and 6 bases had no gene match. CDR3 nucleotides: TGTGCCAGCAGCAACCTCGGGACAGCTGGGGCCAACGTCCTGACTTTC. Translating it yields CASSNLGTAGANVLTF.

The V call is TRBV24-1, the J call TRBJ2-3, with TRBD1 as a possible D gene (6 bases). Trimming removed 3 bases at V and 2 bases at J, with 11 bases between. The CDR3 is 15 amino acids. Per the germline V gene, CDR1 is KGHDR and CDR2 is SFDVKD. For the CDR3, the DNA is TGTGCCACCAGTGATCCGACAGGATACACAGATACGCAGTATTTT. Translated: CATSDPTGYTDTQYF.

The chain carries TRBV18 and TRBJ1-1, with a possible D match to TRBD1 (5 bases). Per the germline V gene, CDR1 is KGHSH and CDR2 is LQKENI. This CDR3 region has 18 residues. The V end lost 6 bases, the J end lost 4 bases, and 27 bases lay between the germline ends. The DNA of the CDR3 is TGTGCCAGCTCCCGAGAGAACAGGAAGAACTGGTTGGTCACTGAAGCTTTCTTT. Its translation is CASSRENRKNWLVTEAFF.

This chain uses TRBV20-1 with TRBJ1-2; the D gene is possibly TRBD1 (5 bases). CDR3 length: 14 residues. The germline V gene has CDR1 DFQATT and CDR2 SNEGSKA (reference sequence). V lost 6 bases to trimming and J lost 5 bases, with 19 bases between them. In DNA form, the CDR3 reads TGCAGTGCGGAATTATCAGGGAGTATTTATGGCTACACCTTC. Translating gives CSAELSGSIYGYTF.

This clonotype was recorded a few times. The chain joins TRBV20-1 to TRBJ2-7; no reliable D call. Deletions cut 5 bases from V and 2 bases from J, with 7 bases between. Germline CDR1 DFQATT, CDR2 SNEGSKA (reference sequence). The CDR3 extends over 11 amino acids. DNA of the CDR3: TGCAGTGCTCCCGATACCTACGAGCAGTACTTC. Amino acid sequence: CSAPDTYEQYF.

The chain joins TRBV6-4 to TRBJ1-1, with unresolved D. The germline V gene encodes CDR1 MRHNA and CDR2 SNTAGT. The V end lost 5 bases, the J end lost 6 bases, and 16 bases lay between the germline ends. The CDR3 has 14 amino acids. The CDR3 here is CASSREGGIAEAFF. The CDR3 region has the DNA TGTGCCAGCAGTAGGGAGGGAGGAATTGCTGAAGCTTTCTTT.

The chain has TRBV12-3 or TRBV12-4 and TRBJ2-1; 9 bases are a match to TRBD1. The V segment lost 1 base and the J segment 9 bases; nucleotides outside the gene matches: 4. This CDR3 has 14 residues. In DNA, the CDR3 is TGTGCCAGCAGTTTAGGAGACAGGGGGGGTGAGCAGTTCTTC. Translated, it gives CASSLGDRGGEQFF.

V gene TRBV27 combines with J gene TRBJ2-7, with D uncertain. The CDR3 totals 12 residues. The germline V gene encodes CDR1 MNHEY and CDR2 SMNVEV (reference sequence). The V end was cut by 4 bases, the J end by 5 bases, with 9 bases between. CDR3 amino acids: CASSSAFDEQYF. CDR3 DNA: TGTGCCAGCAGTTCAGCATTTGACGAGCAGTACTTC.

This clonotype was counted between two and nine times. The rearrangement links TRBV7-3 to TRBJ2-1, with 10 bases fitting TRBD1. V was clipped by 3 bases and J by 8 bases; unmatched bases: 4. Germline CDR1 SGHTA, CDR2 FQGTGA. This CDR3 region has 14 residues. The CDR3 loop reads CASSLGQGSYEQFF. CDR3 DNA: TGTGCCAGCAGCTTGGGACAGGGGTCGTATGAGCAGTTCTTC.

This chain links TRBV25-1 with TRBJ2-5; D is unresolved. With the DNA end fitting TRBJ2-7 better, the J assignment may be wrong. CDR1 MGHDK and CDR2 SYGVNS come from the germline V gene. This CDR3 contains 14 residues. CDR3 residues: CASGAGPSSYEQYF. CDR3 bases: TGTGCCAGCGGAGCCGGGCCGAGCTCCTACGAGCAGTACTTC.

The rearrangement joins TRBV20-1 to TRBJ2-3; 11 bases are shared with TRBD2. The germline gives CDR1 DFQATT, CDR2 SNEGSKA (reference sequence). The CDR3 length is 15 residues. The V gene end was trimmed by 0 bases and the J gene end by 5 bases; junction bases not matched to a gene: 4. The CDR3 loop reads CSARDSGGAKDTQYF. DNA for the CDR3: TGCAGTGCTAGAGATAGCGGGGGGGCAAAAGATACGCAGTATTTT.

The chain carries TRBV12-3 or TRBV12-4 and TRBJ2-5; 8 nucleotides line up with TRBD2. The length of the CDR3 is 15 residues. Trimming removed 5 bases from V and 5 bases from J; junction bases left unmatched: 10. CDR3 in DNA: TGTGCCAGCAGTCCAGCGGGGGCCGCCGTGGAGACCCAGTACTTC. This sequence encodes CASSPAGAAVETQYF.

The CDR3 DNA follows: TGCGCCAGCAGCCAAGATTACGGCAGGGAGATTCCCTCCTACGAGCAGTACTTC. Amino acid sequence: CASSQDYGREIPSYEQYF. This chain connects TRBV4-1 to TRBJ2-7; perhaps D is TRBD1 or TRBD2 (5 bases each). V was cut by 0 bases and J by 0 bases, with 18 bases left in between. The CDR3 extends over 18 amino acids. Germline CDR1 and CDR2: MGHRA and YSYEKL.